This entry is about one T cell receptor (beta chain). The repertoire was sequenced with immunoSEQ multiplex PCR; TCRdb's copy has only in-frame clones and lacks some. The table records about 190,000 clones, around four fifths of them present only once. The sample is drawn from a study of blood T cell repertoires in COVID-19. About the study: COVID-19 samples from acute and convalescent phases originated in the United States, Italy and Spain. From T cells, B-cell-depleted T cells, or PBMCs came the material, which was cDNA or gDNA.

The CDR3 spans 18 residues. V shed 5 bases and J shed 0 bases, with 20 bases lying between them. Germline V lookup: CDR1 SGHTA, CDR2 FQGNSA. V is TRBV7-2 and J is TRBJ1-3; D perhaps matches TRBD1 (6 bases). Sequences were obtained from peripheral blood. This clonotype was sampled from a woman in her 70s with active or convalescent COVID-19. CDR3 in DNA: TGTGCCAGCAGCCTACAGGGCTTAGGCAGGAGCTCTGGAAACACCATATATTTT. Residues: CASSLQGLGRSSGNTIYF.